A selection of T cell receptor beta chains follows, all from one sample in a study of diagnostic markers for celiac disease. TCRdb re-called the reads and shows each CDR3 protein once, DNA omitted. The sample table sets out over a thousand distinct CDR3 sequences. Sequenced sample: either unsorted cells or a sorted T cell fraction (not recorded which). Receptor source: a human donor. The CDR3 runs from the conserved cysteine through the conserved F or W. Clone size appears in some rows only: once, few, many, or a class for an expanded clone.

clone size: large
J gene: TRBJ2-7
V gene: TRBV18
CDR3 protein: CASSPLGYEQYF

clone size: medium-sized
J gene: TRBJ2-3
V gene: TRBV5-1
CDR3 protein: CASSLGSGAAVDTQYF

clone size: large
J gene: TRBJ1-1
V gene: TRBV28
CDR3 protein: CASRFSPHRQGMNTEAFF

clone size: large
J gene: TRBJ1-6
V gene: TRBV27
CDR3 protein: CASSQTWGEGSPLHF

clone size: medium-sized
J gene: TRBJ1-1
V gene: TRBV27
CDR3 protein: CASSLSRTANTEAFF

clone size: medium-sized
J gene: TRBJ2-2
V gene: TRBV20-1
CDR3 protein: CSAKDRVGTGELFF

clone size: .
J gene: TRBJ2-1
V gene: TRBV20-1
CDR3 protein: CSARWGSNEQFF

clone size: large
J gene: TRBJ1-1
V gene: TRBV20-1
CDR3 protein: CSARDRTGRAEAFF

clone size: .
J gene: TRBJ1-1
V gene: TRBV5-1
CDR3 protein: CASSLDQMNTEAFF

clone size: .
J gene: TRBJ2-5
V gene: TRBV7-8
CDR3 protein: CASSSLAGVGETQYF

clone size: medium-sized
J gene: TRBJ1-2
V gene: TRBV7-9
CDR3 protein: CASSSGDRALRYTF

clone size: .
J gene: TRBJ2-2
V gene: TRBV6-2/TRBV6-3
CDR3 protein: CASSRLNLNTGELFF

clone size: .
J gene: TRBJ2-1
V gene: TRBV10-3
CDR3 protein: CAIGEGGPFNEQFF

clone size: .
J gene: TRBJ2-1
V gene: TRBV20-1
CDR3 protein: CSGAGDTYNEQFF